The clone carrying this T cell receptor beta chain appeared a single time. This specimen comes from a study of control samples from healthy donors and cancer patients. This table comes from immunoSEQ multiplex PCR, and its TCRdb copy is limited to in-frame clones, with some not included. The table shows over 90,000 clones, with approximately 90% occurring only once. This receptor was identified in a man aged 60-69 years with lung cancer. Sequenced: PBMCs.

CDR3 sequence reads: CASSPGTGSRGYTF. CDR3 nucleotide sequence: TGCGCCAGCAGCCCCGGGACAGGGTCCCGTGGCTACACCTTC. The chain combines TRBV5-1 with TRBJ1-2, with 9 bases that match TRBD1. The CDR3 sequence is 14 residues long. V trimming: 4 bases; J trimming: 7 bases; junction bases outside the gene matches: 8. Germline assignment: CDR1 SGHRS and CDR2 YFSETQ.